This T cell receptor (beta chain) was captured in a study of T-cell reconstitution after alpha-beta-depleted transplantation in children. During its preparation, the TCRbeta library received unique molecular identifiers. Each CDR3 protein is one row after TCRdb ran MiXCR on the PCR reads. This sample has about 580,000 distinct CDR3 sequences, with roughly a quarter found just once. This clonotype was observed a few times. This CDR3 has 16 residues. With 6 bases clipped from V and 7 bases from J, the junction kept 9 bases outside the gene matches. The sequenced sample was PBMCs, obtained before TCRalphabeta/CD19-depleted stem cell transplant. The TCR comes from a boy under three years old with Wiskott-Aldrich syndrome, due to receive a stem cell transplant. The J gene is TRBJ2-1, the V gene TRBV12-3 or TRBV12-4, with 13 bases that match TRBD2. DNA for the CDR3: TGTGCCAGCAGGCCCCGGACTAGCGGGAGTAAAAATGAGCAGTTCTTC. It yields the protein CASRPRTSGSKNEQFF.